This T cell receptor beta chain was retrieved from a study of blood T cells in healthy people across ages. A sample-barcoded 5' primer and a J-beta primer mix were used in a second PCR of about 6 to 12 cycles. All samples gave at least 2.5 million CDR3-containing paired-end reads. TCRdb reanalysed the 5' RACE reads using MiXCR and keeps one entry per CDR3 protein. The profile covers more than 650,000 distinct CDR3 sequences, with roughly 20% appearing a single time and roughly 22% taken by the ten largest. The CDR3 extends over 15 amino acids. The germline gives CDR1 ENHRY, CDR2 SYGVKD. V gave up 3 bases and J gave up 8 bases; unmatched junction bases: 12. This clonotype was observed a handful of times. Healthy Caucasian individuals from Russia aged roughly 6 to 90 served as donors. Researchers report isolating at least 6 million PBMCs per sample. No fewer than 5 micrograms of total RNA were isolated from every sample.

Sequencing was carried out using blood. This TCR was sampled from a man between 65 and 85 years old in good health. This chain connects TRBV10-3 to TRBJ2-7; 8 positions agree with TRBD1. The DNA of the CDR3 is TGTGCCATCAGTGAAGGTCGAGGGACAGGTGGTAAGCAGTACTTC. This encodes CAISEGRGTGGKQYF.